Below are 17 T cell receptor beta chains sequenced from a single sample in a study of blood T cell repertoires in COVID-19. Some clones are missing from TCRdb's copy, which holds only in-frame ones; the method was immunoSEQ multiplex PCR. The sample shows 170,000 or so clones, roughly nine tenths of them seen only once. The sample was PBMCs or T cells enriched from blood (not recorded which). The receptors were gathered from a woman between 50 and 59 years old who had recovered from COVID-19.

This rearrangement joins TRBV14 to TRBJ1-1; no clear D. This CDR3 comprises 14 residues. Germline V gene data show CDR1 as SGHDN and CDR2 as FVKESK. Deletions cut 1 base from V and 6 bases from J, with 12 bases between. CDR3 nucleotide sequence: TGTGCCAGCAGCCAAGGTTTCATCAGTTCTGAAGCTTTCTTT. It yields the protein CASSQGFISSEAFF.

The chain carries TRBV13 and TRBJ2-1, with 9 bases matching TRBD2. CDR3 size: 13 residues. Trimming at V came to 0 bases and at J to 10 bases, leaving 1 base not matched to a gene. Germline V CDR1 and CDR2: PRHDT, FYEKMQ (reference sequence). The CDR3 region has the DNA TGTGCCAGCAGCTTAGGAGGACTAGCGGAGCAGTTCTTC. Translating it yields CASSLGGLAEQFF.

V gene TRBV6-5 combines with J gene TRBJ1-1, with TRBD1 matching over 9 bases. The CDR3 sequence is 14 residues long. V trimming: 4 bases; J trimming: 4 bases; junction bases outside the gene matches: 4. The germline gives CDR1 MNHEY, CDR2 SVGAGI. The DNA for the CDR3 is TGTGCCAGCAGTTGGGACAGGGAGTCCACTGAAGCTTTCTTT. Protein product: CASSWDRESTEAFF.

The chain joins TRBV6-5 to TRBJ1-2; 7 bases are a match to TRBD1. The germline V gene has CDR1 MNHEY and CDR2 SVGAGI. The CDR3 is made up of 15 amino acids. J lost 2 bases, V lost 2 bases, and 5 bases had no gene match. CDR3 protein: CASSYRPRGNYGYTF. CDR3 bases: TGTGCCAGCAGTTACCGACCCAGGGGGAACTATGGCTACACCTTC.

The rearrangement joins TRBV25-1 to TRBJ1-2; D may be TRBD1 (5 bases). Germline V gives CDR1 MGHDK, CDR2 SYGVNS. This CDR3 spans 14 amino acids. With 3 bases removed from V and 4 bases from J, the gap between germline ends came to 12 bases. The CDR3 loop reads CASSDGRVSYGYTF. CDR3 in DNA: TGTGCCAGCAGTGATGGCAGGGTCTCCTATGGCTACACCTTC.

The chain carries TRBV5-4 and TRBJ1-1, with 9 positions matching TRBD1. Trimming at V came to 4 bases and at J to 3 bases, leaving 16 bases not matched to a gene. Germline loops: CDR1 SGHNT, CDR2 YYREEE (reference sequence). This CDR3 region has 18 residues. The CDR3, as DNA: TGTGCCAGCAGCGTCAACAGGGGGCAGAGTTTGGGTGACACTGAAGCTTTCTTT. It encodes CASSVNRGQSLGDTEAFF.

The chain carries TRBV6-1 and TRBJ2-5; 10 bases align to TRBD1. Trimming at V came to 2 bases and at J to 6 bases, leaving 9 bases not matched to a gene. Per the germline V gene, CDR1 is MNHNS and CDR2 is SASEGT. This CDR3 region has 16 residues. The CDR3 spells CASSEPGTGDTQTQYF. Written as DNA, the CDR3 is TGTGCCAGCAGTGAACCGGGGACAGGGGATACGCAGACCCAGTACTTC.

The V and J genes are TRBV28 and TRBJ1-2; weak D call: TRBD1 (6 bases). The germline V and J ends were trimmed by 6 bases and 2 bases, with 22 bases remaining between them. This CDR3 region has 17 residues. The V gene's germline CDR1 is MDHEN and CDR2 SYDVKM. DNA for the CDR3: TGTGCCAGCAGACCCGGTGGGTCAGGGGTCGCAAACTATGGCTACACCTTC. Amino acids: CASRPGGSGVANYGYTF.

The gene calls are TRBV10-2 and TRBJ2-7; TRBD1 matches 8 bases. This CDR3 has 13 residues. V shed 4 bases, J shed 2 bases, and the junction held 1 base outside the gene matches. Per germline, CDR1 WSHSY and CDR2 SAAADI. Here the CDR3 DNA reads TGCGCCAGCAGTGGGGGACAGGCCTACGAGCAGTACTTC. As protein: CASSGGQAYEQYF.

The V call is TRBV5-1, the J call TRBJ1-1; 8 bases fit TRBD1. This CDR3 has 18 residues. The V gene's germline CDR1 is SGHRS and CDR2 YFSETQ. With V trimmed by 0 bases and J by 0 bases, 10 bases remained unmatched. Written as DNA, the CDR3 is TGCGCCAGCAGCTTGGGGACAGGGTCGGGGGGCCTGAACACTGAAGCTTTCTTT. This translates into CASSLGTGSGGLNTEAFF.

CDR3 residues: CASSLFRGPGGYTF. Written as DNA, the CDR3 is TGTGCCAGCAGCTTGTTCAGGGGGCCGGGTGGCTACACCTTC. This chain connects TRBV5-4 to TRBJ1-2; 8 bases line up with TRBD1. Germline V gene lookup returns CDR1 SGHNT and CDR2 YYREEE (reference sequence). J gave up 7 bases and V 1 base, and 6 bases lay outside the gene matches. The CDR3 runs to 14 residues.

This clone was seen a few times. The chain joins TRBV6-5 to TRBJ1-2, with D perhaps matching TRBD1 (5 bases). The CDR3 is 12 amino acids. Germline V gene sequence: CDR1 MNHEY, CDR2 SVGAGI. Between the trimmed V and J ends, which lost 9 bases and 8 bases, there was a span of 16 bases. CDR3: CARVNRREGYTF. CDR3 bases: TGTGCCAGGGTGAACAGGAGGGAAGGCTACACCTTC.

The chain recombines TRBV27 with TRBJ2-7; the match to TRBD2 covers 9 bases. Germline V gene data show CDR1 as MNHEY and CDR2 as SMNVEV (reference sequence). There are 15 residues in the CDR3. The V gene end was trimmed by 5 bases and the J gene end by 2 bases; junction bases not matched to a gene: 7. The CDR3 DNA reads TGTGCCAGCAGTAATCCCGGGACTAGCACCTACGAGCAGTACTTC. It specifies CASSNPGTSTYEQYF.

A single count supports this clone. The rearrangement joins TRBV14 to TRBJ2-1; tentatively, D is TRBD1 (8 bases). The germline V gene has CDR1 SGHDN and CDR2 FVKESK. The CDR3 has 19 amino acids. V was shortened by 3 bases and J by 7 bases, with 28 bases between the two germline ends. CDR3 region: CASSHAGGAVAGARNEQFF. As DNA, the CDR3 is TGTGCCAGCAGCCATGCAGGGGGCGCGGTAGCGGGCGCCCGAAATGAGCAGTTCTTC.

The chain recombines TRBV19 with TRBJ2-2, with TRBD2 as a possible D gene (6 bases). The CDR3 is made up of 16 amino acids. The V gene's germline CDR1 is LNHDA and CDR2 SQIVND (reference sequence). V lost 7 bases and J 1 base, leaving 16 bases between the germline ends. CDR3 in amino acids: CASIGGSGWNTGELFF. The DNA of the CDR3 is TGTGCCAGTATTGGGGGGTCCGGTTGGAACACCGGGGAGCTGTTTTTT.

V and J are TRBV7-2 and TRBJ2-1; a possible D gene is TRBD2 (6 bases). V was cut by 5 bases and J by 2 bases, with 13 bases left in between. Germline V gene sequence: CDR1 SGHTA, CDR2 FQGNSA. CDR3 length: 15 residues. CDR3 DNA sequence: TGTGCCAGCAGCCCCCGGCGGGACCCCTACAATGAGCAGTTCTTC. This sequence encodes CASSPRRDPYNEQFF.

The J gene is TRBJ1-1, the V gene TRBV28; no definite D call. The germline gives CDR1 MDHEN, CDR2 SYDVKM. V lost 5 bases and J lost 4, with 11 bases in between. The CDR3 is 13 amino acids. CDR3 DNA sequence: TGTGCCAGCAGTCCCCCAGGTGGCACTGAAGCTTTCTTT. It encodes CASSPPGGTEAFF.